These 26 T cell receptor beta chains were all obtained from the same sample, sequenced in a study of blood T cell repertoires in COVID-19. Only in-frame clones appear in the TCRdb table, and some are missing; sequencing was by immunoSEQ multiplex PCR. Among over 300,000 clones listed, around 85% were seen once. Sequenced material: PBMCs or T cells enriched from blood (not recorded which). These receptors were obtained from a man aged 25-40 years who had recovered from COVID-19.

This clone was detected once. The rearrangement uses TRBV6-5 and TRBJ1-2; D is unresolved. The germline gives CDR1 MNHEY, CDR2 SVGAGI. V was pared by 2 bases and J by 8 bases, with 9 bases between. The CDR3 is made up of 12 amino acids. The CDR3 region is CASSYDGRGYTF. CDR3 nucleotide sequence: TGTGCCAGCAGTTACGATGGTCGGGGCTACACCTTC.

CDR3 protein: CASSLPAGGTNEQFF. The CDR3 DNA reads as TGTGCCAGCAGCCTGCCAGCGGGGGGAACCAATGAGCAGTTCTTC. The chain recombines TRBV9 with TRBJ2-1; TRBD2 matches 9 bases. V shed 4 bases and J 6 bases; nucleotides not matched to a gene: 8. In germline, CDR1 is SGDLS, CDR2 YYNGEE. The CDR3 sequence is 15 residues long. The full variable domain, its missing parts supplied by reference TRBV9 and TRBJ2-1, is DSGVTQTPKHLITATGQRVTLRCSPRSGDLSVYWYQQSLDQGLQFLIQYYNGEERAKGNILERFSAQQFPDLHSELNLSSLELGDSALYFCASSLPAGGTNEQFFGPGTRLTVL.

The chain joins TRBV3-1 (or the pseudogene TRBV3-2) to TRBJ1-1; TRBD1 might be the D (5 bases). CDR1 is LGHDT, CDR2 YNNKEL, per germline (reference sequence). The V end lost 4 bases, the J end lost 0 bases, and 18 bases lay between the germline ends. This CDR3 contains 17 residues. The CDR3 sequence is CASSRLAGEGMNTEAFF. CDR3 sequence (DNA): TGTGCCAGCAGCCGCCTTGCCGGGGAGGGGATGAACACTGAAGCTTTCTTT.

On this clone itself: The sample has other DNA sequences that encode this CDR3 too. DNA of the CDR3: TGTGCCAGCAGCTCAACGGGGGGGAACACTGAAGCTTTCTTT. Amino acid sequence: CASSSTGGNTEAFF. The chain couples TRBV7-9 to TRBJ1-1, with D perhaps matching TRBD1 (5 bases). The CDR3 length is 14 residues. V was cut by 4 bases and J by 1 base, with 10 bases left in between. The V gene's germline CDR1 is SEHNR and CDR2 FQNEAQ (reference sequence).

The chain uses TRBV6-5 and TRBJ1-1; 7 nucleotides align to TRBD1. The CDR3 extends over 13 amino acids. The V segment lost 8 bases and the J segment 1 base; nucleotides outside the gene matches: 4. Per germline, CDR1 MNHEY and CDR2 SVGAGI. CDR3 residues: CASANRGNTEAFF. For the CDR3, the DNA is TGTGCCAGCGCAAACAGGGGGAACACTGAAGCTTTCTTT.

The rearrangement joins TRBV5-1 to TRBJ2-7; perhaps TRBD2 as D (5 bases). CDR1 is SGHRS, CDR2 YFSETQ, per germline. The length of the CDR3 is 15 residues. Between the trimmed V and J ends, which lost 0 bases and 0 bases, there was a span of 10 bases. CDR3 residues: CASSLGSGNSYEQYF. The CDR3, as DNA: TGCGCCAGCAGCTTGGGGTCGGGAAACTCCTACGAGCAGTACTTC.

The CDR3 DNA reads as TGTGCCAGCAGCACTAGGACAGGGGACAACACCGGGGAGCTGTTTTTT. Amino acids: CASSTRTGDNTGELFF. This chain joins TRBV7-9 and TRBJ2-2; 9 nucleotides agree with TRBD1. V was pared by 5 bases and J by 2 bases, with 6 bases of the junction left unmatched. The CDR3 totals 16 residues. Germline CDR1 SEHNR, CDR2 FQNEAQ (reference sequence). Supplemented by reference TRBV7-9 and TRBJ2-2, the full variable domain reads DTGVSQNPRHKITKRGQNVTFRCDPISEHNRLYWYRQTLGQGPEFLTYFQNEAQLEKSRLLSDRFSAERPKGSFSTLEIQRTEQGDSAMYLCASSTRTGDNTGELFFGEGSRLTVL.

This clone was seen repeatedly, ten times or more. Other DNA sequences in this specimen translate into the identical CDR3. The V and J genes are TRBV4-3 and TRBJ1-1; no definite D call. The V end lost 0 bases, the J end lost 1 base, and 3 bases lay between the germline ends. The CDR3 spans 13 residues. Germline V gene data show CDR1 as LGHNA and CDR2 as YSLEER. The CDR3 coding sequence is TGCGCCAGCAGCCAAGACAGGAACACTGAAGCTTTCTTT. Amino acids: CASSQDRNTEAFF.

The chain links TRBV24-1 to TRBJ1-2, with 9 bases lining up with TRBD1. The germline V gene has CDR1 KGHDR and CDR2 SFDVKD. The J segment lost 5 bases and the V segment lost 3 bases, leaving 9 bases of the junction unmatched. This CDR3 is 16 amino acids long. In nucleotides, the CDR3 is TGTGCCACCAGTGATCCGACGGACAGGGGTGGGTATGGCTACACCTTC. Translation: CATSDPTDRGGYGYTF.

CDR3 region: CASSLGGDRATQYF. For the CDR3, the DNA is TGTGCCAGCAGCTTAGGAGGGGACAGGGCGACCCAGTACTTC. The rearrangement links TRBV11-2 to TRBJ2-5; TRBD1 aligns across 9 bases. The V segment lost 1 base and the J segment 7 bases; nucleotides outside the gene matches: 4. The CDR3 extends over 14 amino acids. Germline CDR1 SGHAT, CDR2 FQNNGV.

V and J are TRBV7-2 and TRBJ2-1, with D possibly matching TRBD1 (5 bases). CDR3 size: 16 residues. Per the germline V gene, CDR1 is SGHTA and CDR2 is FQGNSA. V was trimmed by 1 base and J by 3 bases, leaving 13 bases between them. In nucleotides, the CDR3 is TGTGCCAGCAGCTTAGGCTGGGGCGTTAACTACAATGAGCAGTTCTTC. It translates to CASSLGWGVNYNEQFF.

The table lists this clone with a few counts. The chain joins TRBV15 to TRBJ2-7; TRBD2 matches at 9 bases. V shed 5 bases, J shed 3 bases, and the junction held 8 bases outside the gene matches. The CDR3 totals 15 residues. CDR1 and CDR2 (germline): LNHNV, YYDKDF (reference sequence). CDR3 protein: CATSSLAGGFYEQYF. Here the CDR3 DNA reads TGTGCCACCAGCTCTTTGGCGGGGGGGTTCTACGAGCAGTACTTC.

This chain links TRBV10-3 with TRBJ1-1, with 7 bases identical to TRBD1. Germline values: CDR1 ENHRY, CDR2 SYGVKD. V shed 3 bases, J shed 6 bases, and the junction held 7 bases outside the gene matches. The CDR3 runs 14 residues. CDR3 in amino acids: CAISDRSGGPEAFF. In DNA form, the CDR3 reads TGTGCCATCAGTGATAGGTCAGGGGGTCCTGAAGCTTTCTTT.

CDR3 nucleotide sequence: TGTGCCATCAGTGCAGAGGGGGTAGTAGAGCAGTTCTTC. Encoded protein: CAISAEGVVEQFF. The rearrangement uses TRBV10-3 and TRBJ2-1, with D tentatively TRBD1 (6 bases). The germline V gene has CDR1 ENHRY and CDR2 SYGVKD. Trimming took off 4 bases at V and 10 bases at J, with 14 bases between the two ends. The CDR3 spans 13 residues.

V gene TRBV5-1 combines with J gene TRBJ2-7; D gene ambiguous. The germline V and J ends were trimmed by 4 bases and 4 bases, with 6 bases remaining between them. The CDR3 has 11 residues. Germline CDR1 and CDR2: SGHRS and YFSETQ. The CDR3 DNA sequence: TGCGCCAGCAGCGGGCTTTACGAGCAGTACTTC. Translating gives CASSGLYEQYF.

This clone has ten or more counts. CDR3: CATSERDRGKQFF. The CDR3 DNA follows: TGTGCCACCAGTGAAAGGGACAGGGGAAAACAGTTCTTC. This rearrangement joins TRBV24-1 to TRBJ2-1; TRBD1 aligns across 10 bases. V dropped 4 bases and J dropped 13; count of bases not matched to a gene: 6. Germline CDR1 and CDR2: KGHDR and SFDVKD. The CDR3 covers 13 residues.

CDR3 sequence (DNA): TGTGCCAGCAGCGTAGCACTAGCGGGGGGCGGGGATACGCAGTATTTT. Encoded protein: CASSVALAGGGDTQYF. The chain combines TRBV9 with TRBJ2-3; TRBD2 aligns across 12 bases. The trim removed 0 bases at V and 6 bases at J, leaving 5 bases unmatched. Germline-derived CDR1 and CDR2 are SGDLS and YYNGEE. The CDR3 consists of 16 residues.

The sample holds many counts of this clone. The chain couples TRBV10-3 to TRBJ1-6; no definite D call. Germline-derived CDR1 and CDR2 are ENHRY and SYGVKD. V shed 7 bases and J shed 8 bases, with 9 bases lying between them. The CDR3 is 12 residues long. DNA for the CDR3: TGTGCCATCATGAGTACGGATTCACCCCTCCACTTT. As protein: CAIMSTDSPLHF.

This clone was seen a handful of times. This chain links TRBV20-1 with TRBJ1-5; D may be TRBD1 (5 bases). This CDR3 has 13 residues. Trimming cost V 3 bases and J 3 bases, with 9 bases left between them. Germline CDR1 reads DFQATT; CDR2 reads SNEGSKA (reference sequence). The CDR3 DNA sequence: TGCAGTGCTAGTCTACAGGTCAATCAGCCCCAGCATTTT. Translated: CSASLQVNQPQHF.

The V gene is TRBV6-4, the J gene TRBJ2-7; no definite D call. Between the trimmed V and J ends, which lost 5 bases and 7 bases, there was a span of 15 bases. CDR3 length: 13 residues. Germline V CDR1 and CDR2: MRHNA, SNTAGT. The CDR3 here is CASSPAPEQEQYF. In DNA form, the CDR3 reads TGTGCCAGCAGTCCCGCCCCAGAACAAGAGCAGTACTTC.

As to this clone: At one boundary the junction diverges from the germline segment, which might be a read error. The V call is TRBV4-3, the J call TRBJ2-3; 8 nucleotides match TRBD1. The CDR3 covers 15 residues. Germline values: CDR1 LGHNA, CDR2 YSLEER. The chain's CDR3 is CASSQDAGGTDTQYF. CDR3 bases: TGCGCCAGCAGCCAAGATGCAGGGGGCACGGATACGCAGTATTTT.

J is TRBJ2-5 and V is TRBV5-1; tentative D call: TRBD1 (5 bases). The CDR3 totals 13 residues. In germline, CDR1 is SGHRS, CDR2 YFSETQ. Trimming shortened V by 4 bases and J by 5 bases, and 12 bases separated the two germline ends. In nucleotides, the CDR3 is TGCGCCAGCAGCCCAGGGCGCGCGGAGACCCAGTACTTC. Translation: CASSPGRAETQYF.

J is TRBJ2-5 and V is TRBV10-3; D not resolved. The length of the CDR3 is 12 residues. The germline V and J ends were trimmed by 8 bases and 2 bases, with 9 bases remaining between them. The germline V gene has CDR1 ENHRY and CDR2 SYGVKD. The CDR3 DNA reads TGTGCCATCTCGGAGCAACAAGAGACCCAGTACTTC. Protein sequence: CAISEQQETQYF.

The V gene is TRBV7-8, the J gene TRBJ2-7, with D tentatively TRBD1 (6 bases). Germline loops: CDR1 SGHVS, CDR2 FQNEAQ. CDR3 length equals 13 residues. Deletions cut 5 bases from V and 4 bases from J, with 12 bases between. DNA for the CDR3: TGTGCCAGCAGCCTCGGAAGGGGGTACGAGCAGTACTTC. Translation: CASSLGRGYEQYF.

The chain links TRBV12-3 or TRBV12-4 to TRBJ2-7; a possible D gene is TRBD2 (5 bases). CDR3 size: 12 residues. V lost 7 bases, J lost 3 bases, and 10 bases lay in between. The CDR3 loop is CASTTAGYEQYF. In DNA form, the CDR3 reads TGTGCCAGCACCACGGCGGGCTACGAGCAGTACTTC.

This clone was seen more than once but under ten times. The chain has TRBV5-1 and TRBJ2-5; no clear D gene. Per germline, CDR1 SGHRS and CDR2 YFSETQ. V lost 0 bases and J lost 2, with 8 bases in between. This CDR3 has 14 residues. The CDR3 coding sequence is TGCGCCAGCAGCTTGGGGCAAGTACAAGAGACCCAGTACTTC. Its translation: CASSLGQVQETQYF.